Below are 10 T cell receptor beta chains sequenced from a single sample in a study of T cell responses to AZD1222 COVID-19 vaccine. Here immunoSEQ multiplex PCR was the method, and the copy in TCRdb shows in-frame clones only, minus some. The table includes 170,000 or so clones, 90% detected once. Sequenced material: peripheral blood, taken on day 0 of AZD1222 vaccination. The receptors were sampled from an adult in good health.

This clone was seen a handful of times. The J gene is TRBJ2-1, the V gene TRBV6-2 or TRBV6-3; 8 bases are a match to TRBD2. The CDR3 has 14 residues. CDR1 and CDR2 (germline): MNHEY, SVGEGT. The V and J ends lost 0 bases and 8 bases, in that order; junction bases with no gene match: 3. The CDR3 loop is CASSYSMTSDEQFF. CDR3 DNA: TGTGCCAGCAGTTACTCGATGACTAGCGATGAGCAGTTCTTC.

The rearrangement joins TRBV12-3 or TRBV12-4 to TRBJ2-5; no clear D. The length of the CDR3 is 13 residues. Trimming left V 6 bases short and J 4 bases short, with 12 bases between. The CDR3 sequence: CASSETPLETQYF. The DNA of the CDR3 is TGTGCCAGCAGCGAAACACCATTAGAGACCCAGTACTTC.

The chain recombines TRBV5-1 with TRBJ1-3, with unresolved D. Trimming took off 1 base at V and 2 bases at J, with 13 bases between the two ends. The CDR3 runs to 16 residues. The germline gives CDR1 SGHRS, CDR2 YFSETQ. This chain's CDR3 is CASSLFPGSTGNTIYF. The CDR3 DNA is TGCGCCAGCAGCTTGTTTCCGGGTTCAACTGGAAACACCATATATTTT.

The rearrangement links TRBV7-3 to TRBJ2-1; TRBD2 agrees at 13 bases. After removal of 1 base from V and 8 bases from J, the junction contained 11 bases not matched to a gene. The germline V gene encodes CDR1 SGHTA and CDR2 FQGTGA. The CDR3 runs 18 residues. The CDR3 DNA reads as TGTGCCAGCAGCTTAATAGCTCTTGGACTAGCGGGGGCAGATGAGCAGTTCTTC. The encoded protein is CASSLIALGLAGADEQFF.

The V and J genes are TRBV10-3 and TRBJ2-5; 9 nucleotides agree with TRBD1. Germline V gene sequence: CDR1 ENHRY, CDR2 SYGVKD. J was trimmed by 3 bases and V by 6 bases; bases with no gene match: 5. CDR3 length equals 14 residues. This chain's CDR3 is CAISAGQGEETQYF. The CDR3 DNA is TGTGCCATCAGCGCGGGACAGGGCGAAGAGACCCAGTACTTC.

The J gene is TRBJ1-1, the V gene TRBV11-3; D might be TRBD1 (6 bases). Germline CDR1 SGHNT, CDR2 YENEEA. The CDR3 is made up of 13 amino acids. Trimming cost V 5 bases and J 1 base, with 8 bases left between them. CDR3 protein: CASSIGGNTEAFF. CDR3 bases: TGTGCCAGCAGCATAGGGGGGAACACTGAAGCTTTCTTT.

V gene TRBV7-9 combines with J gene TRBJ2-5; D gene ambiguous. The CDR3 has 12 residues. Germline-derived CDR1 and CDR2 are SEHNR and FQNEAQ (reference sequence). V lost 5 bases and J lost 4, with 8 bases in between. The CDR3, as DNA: TGTGCCAGCAGCGATACCTTAGAGACCCAGTACTTC. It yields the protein CASSDTLETQYF.

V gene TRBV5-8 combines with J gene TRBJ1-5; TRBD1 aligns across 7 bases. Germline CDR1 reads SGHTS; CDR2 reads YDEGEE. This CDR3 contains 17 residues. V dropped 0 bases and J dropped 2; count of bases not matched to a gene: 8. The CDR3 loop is CASSLDTTGLGNQPQHF. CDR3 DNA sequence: TGTGCCAGCAGCTTGGACACGACAGGGTTGGGCAATCAGCCCCAGCATTTT. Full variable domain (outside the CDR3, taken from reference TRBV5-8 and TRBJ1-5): EAGVTQSPTHLIKTRGQQATLRCSPISGHTSVYWYQQALGLGLQFLLWYDEGEERNRGNFPPRFSGRQFPNYSSELNVNALELEDSALYLCASSLDTTGLGNQPQHFGDGTRLSIL.

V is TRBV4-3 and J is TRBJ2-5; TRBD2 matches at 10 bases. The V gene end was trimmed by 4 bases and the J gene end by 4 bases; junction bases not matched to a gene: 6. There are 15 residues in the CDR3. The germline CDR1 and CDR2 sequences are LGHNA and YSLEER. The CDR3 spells CASSLLSGGAETQYF. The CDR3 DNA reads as TGCGCCAGCAGCCTCCTCAGCGGGGGGGCAGAGACCCAGTACTTC.

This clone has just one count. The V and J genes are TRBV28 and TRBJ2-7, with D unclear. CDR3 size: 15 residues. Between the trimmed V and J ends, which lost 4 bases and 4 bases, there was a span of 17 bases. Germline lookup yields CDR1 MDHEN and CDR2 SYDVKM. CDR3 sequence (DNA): TGTGCCAGCAGTTCGCCGAGCGTCCGGCAATACGAGCAGTACTTC. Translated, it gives CASSSPSVRQYEQYF.